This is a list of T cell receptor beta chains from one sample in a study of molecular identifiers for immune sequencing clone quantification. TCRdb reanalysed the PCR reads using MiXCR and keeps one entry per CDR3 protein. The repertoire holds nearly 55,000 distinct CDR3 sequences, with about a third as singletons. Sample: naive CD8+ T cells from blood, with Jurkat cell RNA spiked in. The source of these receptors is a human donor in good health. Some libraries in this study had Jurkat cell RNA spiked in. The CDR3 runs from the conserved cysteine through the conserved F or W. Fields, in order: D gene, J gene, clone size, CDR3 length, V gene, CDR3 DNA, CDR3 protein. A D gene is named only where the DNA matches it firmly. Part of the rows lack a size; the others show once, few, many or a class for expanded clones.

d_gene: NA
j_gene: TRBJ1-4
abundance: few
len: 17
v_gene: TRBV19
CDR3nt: TGTGCCAGTAGTACCTTCATATTACAGACAACTAATGAAAAACTGTTTTTT
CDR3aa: CASSTFILQTTNEKLFF

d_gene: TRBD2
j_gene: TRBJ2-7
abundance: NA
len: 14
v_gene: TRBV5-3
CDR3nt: TGTGCCAGCAGCTTAACGGGAGGAATCTACGAGCAGTACTTC
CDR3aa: CASSLTGGIYEQYF

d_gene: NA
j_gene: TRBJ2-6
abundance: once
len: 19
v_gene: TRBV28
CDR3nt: TGTGCCAGCAGTCCACGCCCCACTCGGGAGCCAGCTGGGGCCAACGTCCTGACTTTC
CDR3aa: CASSPRPTREPAGANVLTF

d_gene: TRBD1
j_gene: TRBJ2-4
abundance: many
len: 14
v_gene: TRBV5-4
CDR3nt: TGTGCCAGCAGCTCCAGGGGGCCGGCAAACATTCAGTACTTC
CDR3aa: CASSSRGPANIQYF

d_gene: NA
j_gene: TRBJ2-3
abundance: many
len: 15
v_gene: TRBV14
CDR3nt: TGTGCCAGCAGCCAATTCATCACCGATCCAGATACGCAGTATTTT
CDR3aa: CASSQFITDPDTQYF

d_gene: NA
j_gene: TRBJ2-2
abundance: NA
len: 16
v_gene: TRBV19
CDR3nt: TGTGCCTGTAGTATTTCCGGGACGGCGGGCACCGGGGAGCTGTTTTTT
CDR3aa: CACSISGTAGTGELFF

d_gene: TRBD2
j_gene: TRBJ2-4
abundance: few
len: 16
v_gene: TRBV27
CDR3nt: TGTGCCAGCAGAACGGGACTAGCGGGAGGCTGGAACATTCAGTACTTC
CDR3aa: CASRTGLAGGWNIQYF

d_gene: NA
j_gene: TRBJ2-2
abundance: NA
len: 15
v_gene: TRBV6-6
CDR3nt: TGTGCCAGCAGTTACAGGGACATGAACACCGGGGAGCTGTTTTTT
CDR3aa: CASSYRDMNTGELFF

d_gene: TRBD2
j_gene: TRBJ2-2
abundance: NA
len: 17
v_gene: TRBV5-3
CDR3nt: TGTGCCAGCAGTCCCACGCGGGGGGCAGCGAACACCGGGGAGCTGTTTTTT
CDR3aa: CASSPTRGAANTGELFF

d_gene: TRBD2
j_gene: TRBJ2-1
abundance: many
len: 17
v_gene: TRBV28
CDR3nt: TGTGCCAGCAGGAGACTAGCGGGAGGCCCCTCCTACAATGAGCAGTTCTTC
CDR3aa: CASRRLAGGPSYNEQFF

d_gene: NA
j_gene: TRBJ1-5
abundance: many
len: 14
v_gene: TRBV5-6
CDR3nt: TGTGCCAGCAGCTTCGGACCTGTCCCTCAGCCCCAGCATTTT
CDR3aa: CASSFGPVPQPQHF

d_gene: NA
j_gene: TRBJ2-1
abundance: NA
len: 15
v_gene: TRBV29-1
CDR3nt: TGCAGCGTTGAAGGGACAGAGAAAACCTACAATGAGCAGTTCTTC
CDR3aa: CSVEGTEKTYNEQFF

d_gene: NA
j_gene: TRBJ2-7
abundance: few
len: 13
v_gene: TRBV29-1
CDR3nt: TGCAGCGTTGCGTACAGTACGCCCTACGAGCAGTACTTC
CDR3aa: CSVAYSTPYEQYF

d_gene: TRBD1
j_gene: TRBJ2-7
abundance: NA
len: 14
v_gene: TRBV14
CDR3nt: TGTGCCAGCAGCCACGGGACAGGGTCCTACGAGCAGTACTTC
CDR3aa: CASSHGTGSYEQYF

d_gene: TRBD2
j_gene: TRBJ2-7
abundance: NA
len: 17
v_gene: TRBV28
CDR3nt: TGTGCCAGCAGTTGGACACTAGCGGGAGCGCTATCCTACGAGCAGTACTTC
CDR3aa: CASSWTLAGALSYEQYF

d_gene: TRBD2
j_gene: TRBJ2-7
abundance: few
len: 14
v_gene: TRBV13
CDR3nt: TGTGCCAGCAGCTTGACTAGCGGGAGCTACGAGCAGTACTTC
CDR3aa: CASSLTSGSYEQYF

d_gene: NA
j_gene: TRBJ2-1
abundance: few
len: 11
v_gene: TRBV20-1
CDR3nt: TGCAGTGCTAGAGATGGATGGGAGCAGTTCTTC
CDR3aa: CSARDGWEQFF

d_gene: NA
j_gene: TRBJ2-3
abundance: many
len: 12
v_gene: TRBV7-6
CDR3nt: TGTGCCAGCAGTTCCAGGGTTGATACGCAGTATTTT
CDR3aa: CASSSRVDTQYF

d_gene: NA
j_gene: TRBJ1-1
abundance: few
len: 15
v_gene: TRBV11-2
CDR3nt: TGTGCCAGCAGCTTAGAGGGCAGCATGAACACTGAAGCTTTCTTT
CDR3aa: CASSLEGSMNTEAFF

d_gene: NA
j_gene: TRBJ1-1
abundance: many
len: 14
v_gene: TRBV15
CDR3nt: TGTGCCACCAGCAGAGATACTGGGAACACTGAAGCTTTCTTT
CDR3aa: CATSRDTGNTEAFF